Listed below are T cell receptor beta chains from one sample, sequenced in a study of cytomegalovirus exposure and HLA in healthy donors. The protocol was immunoSEQ multiplex PCR, while the TCRdb copy is restricted to in-frame clones and leaves out a portion. This sample's table reports around 140,000 clones. The sequencing input was PBMCs. The origin of the receptors is a woman aged 40 to 55 in good health and CMV-seronegative. Both conserved end residues are part of each CDR3. The D gene is left open where the match is weak.

v_call	j_call	d_call	cdr3_aa	cdr3_nt
TRBV7-3	TRBJ1-2	TRBD1	CASSSRQGASGYTF	TGTGCCAGCAGCTCCCGACAGGGGGCCTCTGGCTACACCTTC
TRBV18	TRBJ1-1	.	CASSPNLSGNTEAFF	TGTGCCAGCTCACCGAACCTCTCAGGTAACACTGAAGCTTTCTTT
TRBV9	TRBJ2-3	.	CASSAKLSGGADTQYF	TGTGCCAGCAGCGCAAAATTAAGTGGCGGCGCAGATACGCAGTATTTT
TRBV6-5	TRBJ2-7	.	CASSYQSQKRTYEQYF	TGTGCCAGCAGTTACCAGTCTCAGAAGAGGACCTACGAGCAGTACTTC
TRBV19	TRBJ1-3	.	CASSIWYGAPPKGNTIYF	TGTGCCAGTAGTATATGGTACGGTGCGCCTCCGAAGGGAAACACCATATATTTT
TRBV7-8	TRBJ1-2	TRBD1	CASRSTGDYGYTF	TGTGCCAGCAGATCAACAGGGGACTATGGCTACACCTTC
TRBV25-1	TRBJ2-3	TRBD1	CASGGTGGGDTQYF	TGTGCCAGCGGGGGGACAGGGGGTGGAGATACGCAGTATTTT
TRBV18	TRBJ1-6	.	CASSPVNSNSPLHF	TGTGCCAGCTCACCGGTCAACTCCAATTCACCCCTCCACTTT
TRBV27	TRBJ2-1	.	CASSLSPGSLGYNEQFF	TGTGCCAGCAGTTTATCGCCTGGCTCCCTAGGTTACAATGAGCAGTTCTTC
TRBV18	TRBJ1-5	TRBD1	CASSRTGGAGSNQPQHF	TGTGCCAGCTCAAGGACAGGGGGCGCGGGAAGCAATCAGCCCCAGCATTTT
TRBV4-3	TRBJ2-5	TRBD2	CASSPQGLDGETQYF	TGCGCCAGCAGCCCTCAGGGACTAGACGGAGAGACCCAGTACTTC
TRBV2	TRBJ2-5	TRBD2	CASSLLAGPRGTQYF	TGTGCCAGCAGTCTACTAGCGGGGCCGCGGGGGACCCAGTACTTC
TRBV28	TRBJ1-1	TRBD1	CASSSIRDRGTEAFF	TGTGCCAGCAGTTCAATCCGGGACAGGGGCACTGAAGCTTTCTTT
TRBV7-6	TRBJ1-1	TRBD1	CASSSRDRGQKDTEAFF	TGTGCCAGCAGCTCAAGAGACAGGGGCCAGAAGGACACTGAAGCTTTCTTT
TRBV4-3	TRBJ2-3	TRBD2	CASSQDFFSTSGGLLTTDTQYF	TGCGCCAGCAGCCAAGATTTCTTCTCTACTAGCGGGGGCCTCCTCACGACAGATACGCAGTATTTT
TRBV5-1	TRBJ1-4	TRBD1	CASSWGTGLTEKLFF	TGCGCCAGCAGCTGGGGGACAGGGCTGACTGAAAAACTGTTTTTT
TRBV18	TRBJ2-7	TRBD2	CASSPQTSGFYEQYF	TGTGCCAGCTCGCCTCAGACTAGCGGATTCTACGAGCAGTACTTC
TRBV5-6	TRBJ1-4	.	CASSPNQREKLFF	TGTGCCAGCAGTCCTAACCAACGGGAAAAACTGTTTTTT
TRBV7-2	TRBJ1-1	.	CAGSLQGGTEAFF	TGTGCCGGCAGCTTACAGGGAGGGACTGAAGCTTTCTTT
TRBV7-8	TRBJ1-2	.	CASSLRRTEPIYGYTF	TGTGCCAGCAGCTTGCGCCGGACAGAGCCTATCTATGGCTACACCTTC
TRBV5-1	TRBJ2-2	.	CASSLDSWNTGELFF	TGCGCCAGCAGCTTGGATTCCTGGAACACCGGGGAGCTGTTTTTT
TRBV10-3	TRBJ1-1	.	CAISGLAAGVNTEAFF	TGTGCCATCAGTGGCTTAGCGGCGGGGGTGAACACTGAAGCTTTCTTT
TRBV19	TRBJ2-3	TRBD1	CASTQGASTDTQYF	TGTGCCAGTACCCAGGGGGCTAGCACAGATACGCAGTATTTT
TRBV18	TRBJ1-6	TRBD1	CASSPLGTGGNSPLHF	TGTGCCAGCTCACCACTCGGGACAGGGGGAAATTCACCCCTCCACTTT
TRBV5-1	TRBJ1-1	.	CASSLAGRGPNTEAFF	TGCGCCAGCAGCTTGGCCGGCAGGGGCCCGAACACTGAAGCTTTCTTT
TRBV18	TRBJ2-3	.	CASSSRTGSEADTQYF	TGTGCCAGCTCATCACGAACAGGATCTGAAGCAGATACGCAGTATTTT
TRBV2	TRBJ1-5	.	CASAQDSNQPQHF	TGTGCCAGCGCACAGGATAGCAATCAGCCCCAGCATTTT
TRBV5-8	TRBJ1-2	.	CASSLAPGFGYGYTF	TGTGCCAGCAGCTTGGCGCCAGGTTTTGGATATGGCTACACCTTC
TRBV14	TRBJ2-3	TRBD2	CASSRGTSGGAADTQYF	TGTGCCAGCAGCCGAGGGACTAGCGGGGGGGCGGCGGATACGCAGTATTTT